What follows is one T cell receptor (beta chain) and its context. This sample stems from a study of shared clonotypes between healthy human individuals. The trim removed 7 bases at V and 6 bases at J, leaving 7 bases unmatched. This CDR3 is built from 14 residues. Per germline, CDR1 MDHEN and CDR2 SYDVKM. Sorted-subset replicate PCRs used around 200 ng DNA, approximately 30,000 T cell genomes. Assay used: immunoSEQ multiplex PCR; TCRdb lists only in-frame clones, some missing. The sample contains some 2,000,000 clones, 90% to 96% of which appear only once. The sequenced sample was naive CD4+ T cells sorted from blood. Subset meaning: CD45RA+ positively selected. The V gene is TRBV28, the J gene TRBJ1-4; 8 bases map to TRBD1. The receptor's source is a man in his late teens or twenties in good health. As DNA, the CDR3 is TGTGCCAGCACGAGGACAGGGATTTATGAAAAACTGTTTTTT. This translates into CASTRTGIYEKLFF.